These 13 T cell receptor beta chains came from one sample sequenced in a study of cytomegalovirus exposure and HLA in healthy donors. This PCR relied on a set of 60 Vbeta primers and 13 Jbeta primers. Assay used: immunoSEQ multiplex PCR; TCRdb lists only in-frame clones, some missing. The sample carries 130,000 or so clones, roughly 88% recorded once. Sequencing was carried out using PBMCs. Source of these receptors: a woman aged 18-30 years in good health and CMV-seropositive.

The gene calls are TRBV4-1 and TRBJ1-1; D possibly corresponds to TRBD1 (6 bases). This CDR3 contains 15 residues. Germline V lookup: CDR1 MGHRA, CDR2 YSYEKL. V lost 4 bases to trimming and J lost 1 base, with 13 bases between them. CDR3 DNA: TGCGCCAGCAGCCTCACCGGGACACCGAACACTGAAGCTTTCTTT. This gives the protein CASSLTGTPNTEAFF.

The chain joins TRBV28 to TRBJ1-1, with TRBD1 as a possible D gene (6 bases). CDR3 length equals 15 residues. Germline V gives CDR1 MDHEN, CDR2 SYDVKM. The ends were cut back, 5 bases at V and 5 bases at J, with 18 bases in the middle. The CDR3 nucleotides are TGTGCCAGCAGTCCCAGACGACAGGCTCGTACTGAAGCTTTCTTT. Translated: CASSPRRQARTEAFF.

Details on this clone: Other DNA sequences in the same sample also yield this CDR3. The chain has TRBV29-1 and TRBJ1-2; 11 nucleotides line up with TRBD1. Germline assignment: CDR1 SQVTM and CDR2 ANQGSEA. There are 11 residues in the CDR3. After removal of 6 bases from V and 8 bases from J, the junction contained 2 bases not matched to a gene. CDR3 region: CSVGQGDGYTF. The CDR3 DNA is TGCAGCGTGGGACAGGGGGACGGCTACACCTTC.

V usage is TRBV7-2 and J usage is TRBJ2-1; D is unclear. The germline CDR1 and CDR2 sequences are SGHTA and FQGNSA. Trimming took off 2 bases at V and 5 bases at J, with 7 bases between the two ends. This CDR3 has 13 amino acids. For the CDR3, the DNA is TGTGCCAGCAGCTTACCTTCTCACAATGAGCAGTTCTTC. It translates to CASSLPSHNEQFF.

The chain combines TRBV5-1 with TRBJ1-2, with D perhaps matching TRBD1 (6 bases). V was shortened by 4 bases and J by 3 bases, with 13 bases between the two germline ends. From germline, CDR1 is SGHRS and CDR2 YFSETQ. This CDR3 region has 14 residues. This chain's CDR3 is CASSLDSPYYGYTF. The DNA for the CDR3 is TGCGCCAGCAGCCTGGACAGCCCCTACTATGGCTACACCTTC.

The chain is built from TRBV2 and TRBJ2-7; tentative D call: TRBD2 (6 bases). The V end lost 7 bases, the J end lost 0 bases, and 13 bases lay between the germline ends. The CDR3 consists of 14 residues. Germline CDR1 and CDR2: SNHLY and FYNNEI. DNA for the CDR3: TGTGCCAGCAACCTTGGGGGGAGCTCCTACGAGCAGTACTTC. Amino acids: CASNLGGSSYEQYF.

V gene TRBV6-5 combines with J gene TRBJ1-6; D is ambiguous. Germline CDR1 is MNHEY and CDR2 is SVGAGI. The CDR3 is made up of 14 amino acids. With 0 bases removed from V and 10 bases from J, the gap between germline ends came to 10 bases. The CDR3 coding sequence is TGTGCCAGCAGTTACTCTCGGTTCCCCTCACCCCTCCACTTT. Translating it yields CASSYSRFPSPLHF.

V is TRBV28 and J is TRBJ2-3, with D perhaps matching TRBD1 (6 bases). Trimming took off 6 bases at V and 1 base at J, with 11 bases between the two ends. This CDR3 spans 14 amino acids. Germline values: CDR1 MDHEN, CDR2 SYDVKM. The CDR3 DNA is TGTGCCAGCAGACAGGGAGACCGCACAGATACGCAGTATTTT. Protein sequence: CASRQGDRTDTQYF.

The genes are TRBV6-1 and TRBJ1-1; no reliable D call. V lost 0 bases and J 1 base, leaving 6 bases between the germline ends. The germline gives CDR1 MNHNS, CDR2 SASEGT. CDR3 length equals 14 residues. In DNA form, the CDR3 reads TGTGCCAGCAGTGAAGCAGAACAGAACACTGAAGCTTTCTTT. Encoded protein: CASSEAEQNTEAFF.

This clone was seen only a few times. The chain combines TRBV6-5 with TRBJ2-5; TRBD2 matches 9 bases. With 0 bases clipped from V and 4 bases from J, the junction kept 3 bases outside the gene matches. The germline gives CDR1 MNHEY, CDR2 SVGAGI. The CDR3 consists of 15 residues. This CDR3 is CASSYSPSGVETQYF. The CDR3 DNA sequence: TGTGCCAGCAGTTACTCGCCTAGCGGGGTAGAGACCCAGTACTTC.

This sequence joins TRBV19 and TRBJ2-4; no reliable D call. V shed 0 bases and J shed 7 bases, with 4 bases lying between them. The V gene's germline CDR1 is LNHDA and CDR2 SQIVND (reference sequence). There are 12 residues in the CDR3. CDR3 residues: CASSIEANIQYF. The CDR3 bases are TGTGCCAGTAGTATAGAAGCGAACATTCAGTACTTC.

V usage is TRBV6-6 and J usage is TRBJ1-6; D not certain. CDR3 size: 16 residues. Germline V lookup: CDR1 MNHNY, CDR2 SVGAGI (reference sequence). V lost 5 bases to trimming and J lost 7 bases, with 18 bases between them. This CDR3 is CASSPIPGSSNSPLHF. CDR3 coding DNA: TGTGCCAGCAGTCCTATACCCGGGAGCAGCAATTCACCCCTCCACTTT.

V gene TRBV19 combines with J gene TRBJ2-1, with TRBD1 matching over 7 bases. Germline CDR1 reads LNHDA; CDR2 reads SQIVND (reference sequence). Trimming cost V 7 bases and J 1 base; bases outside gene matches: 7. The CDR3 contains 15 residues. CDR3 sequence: CASTTGQFSYNEQFF. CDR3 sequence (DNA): TGTGCCAGTACCACGGGACAGTTTTCCTACAATGAGCAGTTCTTC.